One TCR beta chain is described in this entry. Its antigen is not yet known. Base qualities are not recorded, but no much larger clone differs from it by a single base. Genomic DNA was isolated using the Qiagen DNeasy kit from unsorted PBMCs as well as from negatively selected CD4+ and CD8+ fractions. Using primers that anneal to V and J segments, immunoSEQ multiplex PCR amplified the TCR beta CDR3 regions. A synthetic immune receptor repertoire was used to minimize amplification bias, and any residual bias was removed computationally once sequencing was done. Regarding the original processing steps: Repertoire diversity was quantified as the Shannon entropy index using custom Python scripts. Unsorted, CD4+ and CD8+ repertoires were analyzed separately, except for combined analyses in which CD4+ and CD8+ sequences were merged in silico. Clonal expansion was defined as a frequency increase of at least 2-fold after treatment compared with C1D1, and clones undetected at baseline were assigned a pseudocount of 0.5. Singleton clones were defined as clones with 0 or 1 copy at C1D1, and non-singleton clones were defined as clones with 2 or more copies. By matching protein sequences in sorted samples from the same patient, clones expanded in unsorted samples were annotated as CD4+, CD8+ or unknown. Wilcoxon tests on paired samples were used to test diversity changes from C1D1 to C4D1. TCRdb provides this immuneACCESS table in a form limited to in-frame rearrangements. Some clones are lacking; in checked studies, under half of them reflect an unresolved V gene, and why the rest are absent is not known. V, J and clone size are those of that table, while D and trimming were read from the DNA. The sample table lists tens of thousands of clones, 89% of them with a count of one. Under 25% of the sample comes from the top ten.

Measured from the cysteine to the phenylalanine, the CDR3 is 11 residues long. Only the CDR3 DNA is retained, 33 bases long and in frame from the first base. CDR1 and CDR2, looked up from the germline V gene, are SQVTM and ANQGSEA. Trimming removed 4 bases from V and 3 bases from J, leaving 6 bases between the germline ends. The source of the sample is a study of PD-1 blockade in classical Hodgkin lymphoma (dated by TCRdb to 2019 to 2021). At the level of the whole study: Nivolumab dosing was 3 mg/kg intravenously every 2 weeks, continuing until either disease progression or unacceptable toxicity. A peripheral blood immune signature of response to PD-1 blockade in classical Hodgkin lymphoma was defined using TCR beta sequencing and CyTOF. Overall results and qualifications from the work: Newly diagnosed patients were reported to have lower baseline TCR diversity than healthy donors, and relapsed/refractory patients were reported to have lower baseline TCR diversity still. Diversity was lower in patients who began nivolumab less than 1 year after ASCT, so these patients were left out of later analyses to avoid confounding by immune reconstitution. Trial patients achieving complete response had baseline diversity similar to newly diagnosed patients, whereas partial responders and progressors had significantly lower diversity. CD4+ but not CD8+ TCR diversity rose significantly by C4D1 (p=0.0027 vs p=0.16), most apparent in complete responders (p=0.02). The study was restricted to a single clinical trial cohort, and the causes of repertoire differences, possibly disease activity or prior therapy, were left undefined.

Explained via the paper, the time point label denotes: cycle 1 day 1 (C1D1), immediately before nivolumab initiation. Relapse after autologous stem cell transplantation had occurred in all trial patients, and cohorts A, B and C were distinguished by prior brentuximab vedotin exposure. The trial cohort was composed of about 53 patients with relapsed/refractory classical Hodgkin lymphoma, for whom complete response, partial response or progressive disease was recorded as best overall response. Single-agent nivolumab was administered to trial patients in the multi-cohort phase II CheckMate 205 trial. Best overall response was determined by an independent review committee according to the 2007 International Working Group response criteria. PBMCs from the trial were collected at three points: immediately before nivolumab initiation (C1D1), and during therapy at cycle 2 day 1 and cycle 4 day 1. Peripheral blood was collected in 8 mL Vacutainer Cell Preparation Tubes, from which PBMCs were isolated by centrifugation and then cryopreserved.

Sample: peripheral blood mononuclear cells (PBMCs), taken at baseline. The clonotype originates from a human donor with classical Hodgkin lymphoma. This sequence uses TRBV29-1 and TRBJ2-5; the D gene is not confidently resolved. The DNA reads TGCAGCGTTGGGCCCGAAGAGACCCAGTACTTC. Translation gives CSVGPEETQYF.